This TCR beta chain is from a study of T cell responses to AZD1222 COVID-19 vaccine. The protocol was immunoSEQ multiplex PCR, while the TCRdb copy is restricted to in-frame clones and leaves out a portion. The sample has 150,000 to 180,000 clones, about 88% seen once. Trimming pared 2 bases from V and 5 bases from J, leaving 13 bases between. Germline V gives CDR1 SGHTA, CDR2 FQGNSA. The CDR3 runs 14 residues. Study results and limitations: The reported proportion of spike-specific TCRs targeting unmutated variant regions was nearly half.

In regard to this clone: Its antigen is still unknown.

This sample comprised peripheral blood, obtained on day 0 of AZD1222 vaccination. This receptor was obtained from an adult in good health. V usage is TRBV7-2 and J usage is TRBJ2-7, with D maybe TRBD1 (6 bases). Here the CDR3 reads CASSLNRVSNEQYF. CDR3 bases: TGTGCCAGCAGCTTAAACAGGGTTAGTAACGAGCAGTACTTC.